The 20 T cell receptor beta chains in this list originate from one sample, sequenced in a study of blood T cells in healthy people across ages. Alongside a J-beta primer mix, a sample-barcoded 5' primer served in a second PCR lasting about 7 to 11 cycles. Each CDR3 protein is one row after TCRdb ran MiXCR on the 5' RACE reads. The sample shows about 1.4 million distinct CDR3 sequences, 59% of them seen only once. The material sequenced was blood. These receptor sequences come from a man in his late teens or twenties in good health.

This clonotype showed up just a few times. J is TRBJ2-5 and V is TRBV6-1, with D unresolved. The CDR3 is 12 residues long. Trimming pared 7 bases from V and 5 bases from J, leaving 11 bases between. Germline-derived CDR1 and CDR2 are MNHNS and SASEGT. The CDR3 loop reads CASKWVGETQYF. CDR3 nucleotide sequence: TGTGCCAGCAAGTGGGTCGGGGAGACCCAGTACTTC.

This clonotype was seen a handful of times. The chain uses TRBV27 and TRBJ2-1; TRBD2 matches at 9 bases. The junction had 5 bases not matched to a gene; V was cut back by 0 bases and J by 11 bases. The CDR3 length is 14 residues. In germline, CDR1 is MNHEY, CDR2 SMNVEV (reference sequence). CDR3 sequence: CASSLSSGSPKQFF. CDR3 DNA: TGTGCCAGCAGTTTATCTAGCGGGAGTCCTAAGCAGTTCTTC.

J is TRBJ1-1 and V is TRBV27, with D unresolved. The V gene's germline CDR1 is MNHEY and CDR2 SMNVEV (reference sequence). The V gene lost 4 bases and the J gene lost 8 bases, with 14 bases spanning the gap. The CDR3 totals 13 residues. The CDR3 is CASSYPGSPEAFF. CDR3 nucleotide sequence: TGTGCCAGCAGTTACCCCGGCAGCCCCGAAGCTTTCTTT.

This chain links TRBV30 with TRBJ1-6; 8 bases fit TRBD1. Trimming took 4 bases from V and 8 from J; bases not matched to a gene: 4. Germline-derived CDR1 and CDR2 are GTSNPN and SVGIG (reference sequence). This CDR3 contains 13 residues. CDR3 in DNA: TGTGCCTGGACTTCGACAGGGGATTCACCCCTCCACTTT. Protein product: CAWTSTGDSPLHF.

The rearrangement links TRBV4-3 to TRBJ2-1; D is uncertain. Germline CDR1 reads LGHNA; CDR2 reads YSLEER. The CDR3 is 13 amino acids. V was shortened by 4 bases and J by 6 bases, with 10 bases between the two germline ends. CDR3 DNA: TGCGCCAGCAGCCCGAGCTTTACCAATGAGCAGTTCTTC. The encoded protein is CASSPSFTNEQFF.

The rearrangement uses TRBV4-1 and TRBJ1-4; D not resolved. The CDR3 loop spans 14 amino acids. Per germline, CDR1 MGHRA and CDR2 YSYEKL. V was trimmed by 7 bases and J by 7 bases, leaving 16 bases between them. The CDR3 sequence: CASTPQSTFEKLFF. CDR3 nucleotides: TGCGCCAGCACCCCTCAGTCGACTTTTGAAAAACTGTTTTTT.

A word on this clonotype: Possible read error: a much larger clone is one base away. V is TRBV27 and J is TRBJ2-2; 12 positions agree with TRBD1. The CDR3 totals 15 residues. Germline V gives CDR1 MNHEY, CDR2 SMNVEV (reference sequence). CDR3 in amino acids: CAGSPGQGATGELFF. CDR3 DNA sequence: TGTGCCGGCAGTCCGGGACAGGGGGCCACCGGGGAGCTGTTTTTT.

The chain joins TRBV12-3 or TRBV12-4 to TRBJ1-1, with no clear D. The V end lost 3 bases, the J end lost 0 bases, and 14 bases lay between the germline ends. The CDR3 totals 16 residues. This CDR3 is CASSFFSAHVNTEAFF. In nucleotides, the CDR3 is TGTGCCAGCAGTTTTTTTTCAGCGCATGTGAACACTGAAGCTTTCTTT.

The chain has TRBV4-2 and TRBJ2-7; TRBD2 matches 7 bases. This CDR3 region has 17 residues. CDR1 and CDR2 from the germline V gene are LGHNA and YNFKEQ. V dropped 2 bases and J dropped 0; count of bases not matched to a gene: 10. The CDR3 nucleotides are TGTGCCAGCAGCCAACATCACGGGGGGACCTACTCCTACGAGCAGTACTTC. Its translation is CASSQHHGGTYSYEQYF.

This rearrangement joins TRBV18 to TRBJ2-7; TRBD1 or TRBD2 may be the D gene (6 bases each). This CDR3 is 14 amino acids long. Looked up from germline, CDR1 is KGHSH and CDR2 is LQKENI. Trimming pared 6 bases from V and 4 bases from J, leaving 16 bases between. The CDR3 region is CASSPSGAQYEQYF. The CDR3, as DNA: TGTGCCAGCTCCCCGTCGGGGGCCCAATACGAGCAGTACTTC.

The sample holds a few counts of this clonotype. The rearrangement links TRBV4-1 to TRBJ2-1, with TRBD2 identical over 8 bases. The CDR3 consists of 16 residues. The V and J ends lost 3 bases and 2 bases, in that order; junction bases with no gene match: 6. The germline CDR1 and CDR2 sequences are MGHRA and YSYEKL. CDR3 region: CASSHESSGAYNEQFF. CDR3 DNA sequence: TGCGCCAGCAGCCACGAAAGTAGCGGGGCCTACAATGAGCAGTTCTTC.

V and J are TRBV6-6 and TRBJ1-2; no reliable D call. CDR3 length: 16 residues. The V gene's germline CDR1 is MNHNY and CDR2 SVGAGI (reference sequence). Between the trimmed V and J ends, which lost 0 bases and 6 bases, there was a span of 17 bases. The CDR3 bases are TGTGCCAGCAGTTACTCAGCTTTTGGGGTGGAAAATGGCTACACCTTC. As protein: CASSYSAFGVENGYTF.

The V and J genes are TRBV7-6 and TRBJ2-4; TRBD1 matches at 11 bases. The J call may not be correct, given that the DNA end is closer to TRBJ2-5. The CDR3 is made up of 16 amino acids. CDR1 and CDR2 from the germline V gene are SGHVS and FNYEAQ. CDR3 sequence: CASSPGPGQGVWTQYF. As DNA, the CDR3 is TGTGCCAGCAGCCCAGGGCCGGGACAGGGGGTCTGGACCCAGTACTTC.

This chain connects TRBV11-2 to TRBJ2-5, with a possible D match to TRBD1 (5 bases). The V and J ends lost 3 bases and 5 bases respectively, with 16 bases between them. CDR1 is SGHAT, CDR2 FQNNGV, per germline. The CDR3 extends over 15 amino acids. CDR3 amino acids: CASSFKTDTGETQYF. The CDR3 bases are TGTGCCAGCAGCTTTAAGACAGACACCGGGGAGACCCAGTACTTC.

The chain employs TRBV12-3 or TRBV12-4 and TRBJ2-1, with 13 positions matching TRBD2. This CDR3 has 16 amino acids. J lost 2 bases, V lost 4 bases, and 2 bases had no gene match. The CDR3 spells CASSSGTSGAYNEQFF. DNA of the CDR3: TGTGCCAGCAGTTCCGGGACTAGCGGGGCCTACAATGAGCAGTTCTTC.

This clonotype was seen more than once but under ten times. The rearrangement links TRBV4-1 to TRBJ2-6; no definite D call. Trimming took 0 bases from V and 0 from J, leaving 6 bases between them. Germline CDR1 is MGHRA and CDR2 is YSYEKL. CDR3 length: 16 amino acids. CDR3 coding DNA: TGCGCCAGCAGCCAAGATCTAGGCTCTGGGGCCAACGTCCTGACTTTC. It yields the protein CASSQDLGSGANVLTF.

V and J are TRBV20-1 and TRBJ2-4, with D possibly being TRBD1 (6 bases). The last part of the DNA fits TRBJ2-5 better; the J call may be wrong. This CDR3 region has 13 residues. CDR1 and CDR2 from the germline V gene are DFQATT and SNEGSKA (reference sequence). CDR3 DNA: TGCAGTGCTAGACGGCTCAGGGGACAGACCCAGTACTTC. It yields the protein CSARRLRGQTQYF.

This chain joins TRBV10-3 and TRBJ2-3; D not certain. CDR3 length equals 13 residues. The germline CDR1 and CDR2 sequences are ENHRY and SYGVKD. Trimming cost V 7 bases and J 2 bases, with 10 bases left between them. The CDR3, as DNA: TGTGCCATCAATCCAAGTTCCACAGATACGCAGTATTTT. As protein: CAINPSSTDTQYF.

This clonotype was picked up one time. This rearrangement joins TRBV25-1 to TRBJ2-5, with 7 bases fitting TRBD2. Looked up from germline, CDR1 is MGHDK and CDR2 is SYGVNS. CDR3 size: 16 residues. V lost 2 bases and J lost 5; bases outside the gene matches: 11. CDR3 amino acids: CASSEAGDSTLETQYF. In nucleotides, the CDR3 is TGTGCCAGCAGTGAAGCGGGGGATAGCACGTTGGAGACCCAGTACTTC.

The CDR3 nucleotides are TGCGCCAGCAGCTTGGCCTGGGAGGGAAGGAACACCATATATTTT. The encoded protein is CASSLAWEGRNTIYF. The rearrangement links TRBV5-1 to TRBJ1-3, with D unclear. V lost 0 bases to trimming and J lost 7 bases, with 14 bases between them. The CDR3 is made up of 15 amino acids. The germline V gene has CDR1 SGHRS and CDR2 YFSETQ.